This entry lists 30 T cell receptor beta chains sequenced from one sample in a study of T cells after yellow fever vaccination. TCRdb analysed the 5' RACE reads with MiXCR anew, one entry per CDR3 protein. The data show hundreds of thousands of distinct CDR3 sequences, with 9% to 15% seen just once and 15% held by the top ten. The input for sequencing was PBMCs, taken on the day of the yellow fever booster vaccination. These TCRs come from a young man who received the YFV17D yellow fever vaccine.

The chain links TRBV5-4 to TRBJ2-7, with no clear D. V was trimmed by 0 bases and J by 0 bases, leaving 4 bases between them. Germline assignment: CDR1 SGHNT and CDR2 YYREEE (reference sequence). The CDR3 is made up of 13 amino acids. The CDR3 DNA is TGTGCCAGCAGCTTGGACCTCTCCTACGAGCAGTACTTC. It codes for CASSLDLSYEQYF.

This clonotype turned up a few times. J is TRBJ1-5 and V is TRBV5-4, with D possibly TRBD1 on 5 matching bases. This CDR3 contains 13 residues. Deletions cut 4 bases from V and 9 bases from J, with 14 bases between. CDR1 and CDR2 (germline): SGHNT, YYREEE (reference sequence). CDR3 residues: CASSRGGRGPQHF. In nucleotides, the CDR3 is TGTGCCAGCAGCCGGGGCGGTCGAGGGCCCCAGCATTTT.

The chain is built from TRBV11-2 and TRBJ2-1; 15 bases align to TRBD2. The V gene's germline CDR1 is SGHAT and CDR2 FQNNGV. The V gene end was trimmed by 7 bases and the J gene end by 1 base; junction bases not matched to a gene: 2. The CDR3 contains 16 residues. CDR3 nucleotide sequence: TGTGCCAGCAAGGGACTAGCGGGAGGATCCTACAATGAGCAGTTCTTC. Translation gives CASKGLAGGSYNEQFF.

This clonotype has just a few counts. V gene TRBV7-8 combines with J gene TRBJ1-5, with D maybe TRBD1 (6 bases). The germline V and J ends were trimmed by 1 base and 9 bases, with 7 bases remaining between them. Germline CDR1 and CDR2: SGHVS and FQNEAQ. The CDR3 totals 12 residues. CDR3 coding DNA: TGTGCCAGCAGCTTAGTAGGGGGGCCCCAGCATTTT. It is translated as CASSLVGGPQHF.

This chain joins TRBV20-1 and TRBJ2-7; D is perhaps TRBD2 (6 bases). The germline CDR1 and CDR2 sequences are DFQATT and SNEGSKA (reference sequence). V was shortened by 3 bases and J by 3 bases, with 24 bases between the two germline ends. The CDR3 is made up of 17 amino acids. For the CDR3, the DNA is TGCAGTGCTAGTGCGCCTCGACTAGGCCCGACCGACTACGAGCAGTACTTC. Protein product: CSASAPRLGPTDYEQYF.

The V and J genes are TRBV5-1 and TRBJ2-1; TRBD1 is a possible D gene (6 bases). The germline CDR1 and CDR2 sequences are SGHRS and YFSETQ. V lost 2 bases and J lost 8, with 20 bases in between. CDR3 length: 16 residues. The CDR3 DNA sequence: TGCGCCAGCAGCTTCGGAGACGACCCCAAGGGGGATGAGCAGTTCTTC. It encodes CASSFGDDPKGDEQFF.

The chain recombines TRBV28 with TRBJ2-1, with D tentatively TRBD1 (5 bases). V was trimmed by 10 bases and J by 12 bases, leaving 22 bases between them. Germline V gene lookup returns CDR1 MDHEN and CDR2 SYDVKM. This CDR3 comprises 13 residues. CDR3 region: CATTPGRVGAQFF. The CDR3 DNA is TGTGCCACCACCCCCGGCAGGGTAGGTGCGCAGTTCTTC.

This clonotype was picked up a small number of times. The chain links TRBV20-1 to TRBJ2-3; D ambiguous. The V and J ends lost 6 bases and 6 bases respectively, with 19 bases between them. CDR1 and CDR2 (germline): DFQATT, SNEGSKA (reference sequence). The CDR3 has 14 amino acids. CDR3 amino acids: CSANRLGLSDTQYF. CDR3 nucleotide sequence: TGCAGTGCCAACCGTCTAGGGCTCTCGGATACGCAGTATTTT.

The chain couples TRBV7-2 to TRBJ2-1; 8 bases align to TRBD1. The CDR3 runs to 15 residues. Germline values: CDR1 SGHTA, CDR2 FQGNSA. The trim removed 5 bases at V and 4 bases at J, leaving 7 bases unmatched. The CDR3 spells CASSITGTGYNEQFF. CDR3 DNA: TGTGCCAGCAGCATTACCGGGACAGGTTACAATGAGCAGTTCTTC.

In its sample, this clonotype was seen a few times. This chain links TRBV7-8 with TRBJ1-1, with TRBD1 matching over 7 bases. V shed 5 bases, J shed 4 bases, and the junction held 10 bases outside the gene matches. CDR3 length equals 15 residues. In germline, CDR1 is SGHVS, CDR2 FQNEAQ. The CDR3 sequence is CASSRIQGVGTEAFF. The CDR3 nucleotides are TGTGCCAGCAGCCGAATTCAGGGGGTGGGCACTGAAGCTTTCTTT.

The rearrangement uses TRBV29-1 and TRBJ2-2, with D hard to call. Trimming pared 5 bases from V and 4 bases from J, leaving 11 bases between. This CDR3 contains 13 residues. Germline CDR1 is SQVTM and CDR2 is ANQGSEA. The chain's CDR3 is CSVFPGTTGELFF. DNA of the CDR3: TGCAGCGTTTTTCCAGGAACCACCGGGGAGCTGTTTTTT.

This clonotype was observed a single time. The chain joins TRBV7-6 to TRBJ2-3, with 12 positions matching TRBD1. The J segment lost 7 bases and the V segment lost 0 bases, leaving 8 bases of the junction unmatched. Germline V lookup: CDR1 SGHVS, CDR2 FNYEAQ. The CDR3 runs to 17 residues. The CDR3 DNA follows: TGTGCCAGCAGCTTAGCCCCGGGACAGGGGGCTGCATATACGCAGTATTTT. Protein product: CASSLAPGQGAAYTQYF.

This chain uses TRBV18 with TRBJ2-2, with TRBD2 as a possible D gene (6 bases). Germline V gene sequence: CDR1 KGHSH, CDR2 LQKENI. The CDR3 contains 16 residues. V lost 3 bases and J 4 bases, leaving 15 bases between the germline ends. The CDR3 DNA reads TGTGCCAGCTCACCGAGCTCGGCGGGATTCACCGGGGAGCTGTTTTTT. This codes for CASSPSSAGFTGELFF.

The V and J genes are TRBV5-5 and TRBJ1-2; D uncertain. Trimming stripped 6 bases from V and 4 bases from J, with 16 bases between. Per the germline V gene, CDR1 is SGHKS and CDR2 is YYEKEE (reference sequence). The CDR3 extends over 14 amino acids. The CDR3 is CASNPSGRLYGYTF. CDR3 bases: TGTGCCAGCAACCCGAGTGGACGGCTCTATGGCTACACCTTC.

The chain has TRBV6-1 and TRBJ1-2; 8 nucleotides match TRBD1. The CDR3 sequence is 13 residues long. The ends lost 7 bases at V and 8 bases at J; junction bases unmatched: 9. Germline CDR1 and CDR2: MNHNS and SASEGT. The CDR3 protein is CASMKQGVWGYTF. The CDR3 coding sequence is TGTGCCAGCATGAAACAGGGGGTCTGGGGCTACACCTTC.

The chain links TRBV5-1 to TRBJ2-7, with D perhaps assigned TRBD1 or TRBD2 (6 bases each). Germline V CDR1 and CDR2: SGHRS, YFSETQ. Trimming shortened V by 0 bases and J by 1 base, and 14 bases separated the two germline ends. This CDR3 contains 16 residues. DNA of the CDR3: TGCGCCAGCAGCTTGGACCTGGGGGGCGGTTCCTACGAGCAGTACTTC. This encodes CASSLDLGGGSYEQYF.

CDR3 coding DNA: TGTGCCACCGCTGAGCGGGAGACTCTAGCCAAAAACATTCAGTACTTC. This translates into CATAERETLAKNIQYF. The genes are TRBV24-1 and TRBJ2-4; 8 nucleotides match TRBD2. CDR3 length: 16 residues. Germline V gene sequence: CDR1 KGHDR, CDR2 SFDVKD. The V and J ends lost 9 bases and 0 bases, in that order; junction bases with no gene match: 9.

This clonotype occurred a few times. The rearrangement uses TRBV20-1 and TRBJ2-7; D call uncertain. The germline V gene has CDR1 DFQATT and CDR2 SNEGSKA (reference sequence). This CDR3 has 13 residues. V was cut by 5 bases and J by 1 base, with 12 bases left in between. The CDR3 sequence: CSAGPVGSYEQYF. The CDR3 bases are TGCAGTGCTGGACCGGTGGGGTCCTACGAGCAGTACTTC.

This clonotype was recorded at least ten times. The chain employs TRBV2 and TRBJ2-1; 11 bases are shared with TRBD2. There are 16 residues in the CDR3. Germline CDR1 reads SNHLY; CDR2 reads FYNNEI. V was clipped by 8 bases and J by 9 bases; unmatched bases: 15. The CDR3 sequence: CASGLGLAADRSEQFF. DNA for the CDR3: TGTGCCAGCGGTTTGGGACTAGCGGCTGACAGGAGTGAGCAGTTCTTC.

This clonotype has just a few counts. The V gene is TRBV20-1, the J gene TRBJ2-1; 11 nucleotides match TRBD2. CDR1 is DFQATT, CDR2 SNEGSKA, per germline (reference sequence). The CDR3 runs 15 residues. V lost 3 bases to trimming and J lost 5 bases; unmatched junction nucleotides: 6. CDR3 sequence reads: CSARGLAGGNNEQFF. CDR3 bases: TGCAGTGCTAGGGGGCTAGCGGGAGGTAACAATGAGCAGTTCTTC.

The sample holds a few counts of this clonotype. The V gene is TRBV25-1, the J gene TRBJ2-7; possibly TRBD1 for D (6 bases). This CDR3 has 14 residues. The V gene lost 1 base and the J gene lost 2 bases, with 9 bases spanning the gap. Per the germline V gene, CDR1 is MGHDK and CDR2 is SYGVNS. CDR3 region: CASSEFDRTYEQYF. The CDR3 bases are TGTGCCAGCAGTGAATTCGACAGGACCTACGAGCAGTACTTC.

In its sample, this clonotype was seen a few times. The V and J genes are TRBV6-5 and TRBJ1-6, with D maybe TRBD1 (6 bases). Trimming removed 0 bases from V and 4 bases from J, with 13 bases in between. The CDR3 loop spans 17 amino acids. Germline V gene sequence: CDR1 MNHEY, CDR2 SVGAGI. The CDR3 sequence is CASSYSEQGLYNSPLHF. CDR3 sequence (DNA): TGTGCCAGCAGTTACTCGGAACAGGGCCTGTATAATTCACCCCTCCACTTT.

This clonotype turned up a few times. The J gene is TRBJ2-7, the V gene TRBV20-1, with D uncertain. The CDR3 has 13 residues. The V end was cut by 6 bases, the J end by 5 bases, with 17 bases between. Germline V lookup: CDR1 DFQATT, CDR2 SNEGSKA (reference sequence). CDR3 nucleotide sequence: TGCAGTGCACCGCAGGATGTTAAGAACGAGCAGTACTTC. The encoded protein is CSAPQDVKNEQYF.

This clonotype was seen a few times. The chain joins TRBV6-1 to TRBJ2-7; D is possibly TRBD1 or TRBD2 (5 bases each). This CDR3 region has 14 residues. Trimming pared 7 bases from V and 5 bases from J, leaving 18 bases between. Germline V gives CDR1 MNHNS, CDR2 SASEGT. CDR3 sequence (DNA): TGTGCCAGCACCTCCGGGGCCCTTGGGAACGAGCAGTACTTC. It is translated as CASTSGALGNEQYF.

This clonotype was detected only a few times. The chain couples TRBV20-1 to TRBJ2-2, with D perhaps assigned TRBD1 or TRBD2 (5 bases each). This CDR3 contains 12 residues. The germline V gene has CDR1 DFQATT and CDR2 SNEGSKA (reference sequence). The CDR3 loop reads CRVGRNTGELFF. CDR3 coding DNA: TGCAGAGTGGGACGAAACACCGGGGAGCTGTTTTTT.

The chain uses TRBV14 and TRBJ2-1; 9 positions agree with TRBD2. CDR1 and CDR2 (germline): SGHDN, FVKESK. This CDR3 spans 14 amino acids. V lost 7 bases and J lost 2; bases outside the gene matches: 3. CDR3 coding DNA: TGTGCCAGCAACGGCGGGAGGGCCTACAATGAGCAGTTCTTC. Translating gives CASNGGRAYNEQFF. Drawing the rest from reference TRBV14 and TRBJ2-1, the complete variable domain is EAGVTQFPSHSVIEKGQTVTLRCDPISGHDNLYWYRRVMGKEIKFLLHFVKESKQDESGMPNNRFLAERTGGTYSTLKVQPAELEDSGVYFCASNGGRAYNEQFFGPGTRLTVL.

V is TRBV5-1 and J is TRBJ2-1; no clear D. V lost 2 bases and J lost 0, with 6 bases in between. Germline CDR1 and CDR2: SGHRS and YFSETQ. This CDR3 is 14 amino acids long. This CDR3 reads CASSLPPSYNEQFF. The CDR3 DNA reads TGCGCCAGCAGCTTACCTCCCTCCTACAATGAGCAGTTCTTC.

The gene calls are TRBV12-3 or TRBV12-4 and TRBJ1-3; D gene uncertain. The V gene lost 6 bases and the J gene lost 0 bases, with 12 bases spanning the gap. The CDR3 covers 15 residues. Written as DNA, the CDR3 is TGTGCCAGCAGCCCCGGTCCCGTCTCTGGAAACACCATATATTTT. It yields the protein CASSPGPVSGNTIYF.

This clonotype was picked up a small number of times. CDR3 sequence (DNA): TGTGCCAGCAGGCTCGGGGCAGGGGGTCTTGAGACCCAGTACTTC. It specifies CASRLGAGGLETQYF. This sequence joins TRBV11-2 and TRBJ2-5; 7 bases map to TRBD1. After removal of 6 bases from V and 5 bases from J, the junction contained 12 bases not matched to a gene. The CDR3 sequence is 15 residues long. Looked up from germline, CDR1 is SGHAT and CDR2 is FQNNGV.

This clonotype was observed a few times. As DNA, the CDR3 is TGTGCCAGCTCAACCAGGGGTGAAATAGATTACGAGCAGTACTTC. Its protein product is CASSTRGEIDYEQYF. The chain links TRBV18 to TRBJ2-7; tentative D call: TRBD1 (6 bases). The CDR3 is made up of 15 amino acids. Germline V lookup: CDR1 KGHSH, CDR2 LQKENI. Deletions cut 5 bases from V and 4 bases from J, with 18 bases between.